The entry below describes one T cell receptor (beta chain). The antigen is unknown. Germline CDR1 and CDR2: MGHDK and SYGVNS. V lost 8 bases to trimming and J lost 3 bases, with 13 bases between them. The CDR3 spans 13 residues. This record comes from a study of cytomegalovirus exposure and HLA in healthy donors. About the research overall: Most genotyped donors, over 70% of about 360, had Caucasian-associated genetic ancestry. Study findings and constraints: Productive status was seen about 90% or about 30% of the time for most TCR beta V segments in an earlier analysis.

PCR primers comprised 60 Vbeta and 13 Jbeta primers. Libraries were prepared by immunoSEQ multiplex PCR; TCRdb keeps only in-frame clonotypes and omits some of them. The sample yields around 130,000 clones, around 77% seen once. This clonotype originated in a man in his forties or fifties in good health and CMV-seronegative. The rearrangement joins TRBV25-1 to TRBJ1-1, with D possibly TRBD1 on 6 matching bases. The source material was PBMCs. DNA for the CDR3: TGTGCCAGCTCCCGCAACAGGGACACTGAAGCTTTCTTT. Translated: CASSRNRDTEAFF.